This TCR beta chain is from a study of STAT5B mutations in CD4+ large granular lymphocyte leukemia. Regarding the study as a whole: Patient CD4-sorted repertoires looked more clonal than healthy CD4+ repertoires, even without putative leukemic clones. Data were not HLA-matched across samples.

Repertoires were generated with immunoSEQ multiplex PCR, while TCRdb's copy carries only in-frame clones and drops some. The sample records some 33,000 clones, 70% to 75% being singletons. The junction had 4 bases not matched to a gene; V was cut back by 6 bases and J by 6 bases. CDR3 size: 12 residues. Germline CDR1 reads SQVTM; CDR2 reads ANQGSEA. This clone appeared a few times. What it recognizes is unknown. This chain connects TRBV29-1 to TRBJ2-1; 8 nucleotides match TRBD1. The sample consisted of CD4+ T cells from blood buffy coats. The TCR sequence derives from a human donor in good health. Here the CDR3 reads CSVGTGINEQFF. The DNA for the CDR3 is TGCAGCGTCGGGACAGGCATCAATGAGCAGTTCTTC.